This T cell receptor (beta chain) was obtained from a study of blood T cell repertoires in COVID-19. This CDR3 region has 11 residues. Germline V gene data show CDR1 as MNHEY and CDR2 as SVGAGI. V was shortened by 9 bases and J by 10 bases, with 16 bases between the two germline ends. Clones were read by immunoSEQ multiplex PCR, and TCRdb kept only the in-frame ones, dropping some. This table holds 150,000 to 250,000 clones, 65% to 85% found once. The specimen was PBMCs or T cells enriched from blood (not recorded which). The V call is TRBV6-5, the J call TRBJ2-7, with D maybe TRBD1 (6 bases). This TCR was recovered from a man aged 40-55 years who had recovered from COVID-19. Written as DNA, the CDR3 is TGTGCCAGTGACACAGGGTTAAGTCAGTACTTC. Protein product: CASDTGLSQYF.